This TCR beta chain derives from a study of blood T cell repertoires in COVID-19. Libraries were prepared by immunoSEQ multiplex PCR; TCRdb keeps only in-frame clonotypes and omits some of them. This table has about 160,000 clones, roughly 88% appearing once. The CDR3 covers 14 residues. V shed 6 bases and J 5 bases; nucleotides not matched to a gene: 7. CDR1 and CDR2 from the germline V gene are LNHDA and SQIVND (reference sequence). The chain employs TRBV19 and TRBJ1-5; 7 nucleotides agree with TRBD1. The TCR originated in a woman over 75 with active or convalescent COVID-19. Source material: peripheral blood. The CDR3 reads CASRSDRAYQPQHF. CDR3 bases: TGTGCCAGTAGGAGCGACAGGGCTTATCAGCCCCAGCATTTT.